Sequencing of this T cell receptor (beta chain) was carried out in a study of circulating CD8 cells and anti-PD-1 response in melanoma. The QIAseq Immune Repertoire TCR panel built the libraries from roughly 16 ng of total RNA. TCRdb processed the reads anew with MiXCR; each CDR3 protein has one entry. Of approximately 1,000 distinct CDR3 sequences listed, roughly 7.2% are singletons. Four subsets defined by PD-1 and/or TIGIT were sorted from live CD3+CD8+TCRalphabeta+ cells. The CDR3 contains 14 residues. Germline V gene sequence: CDR1 MNHEY, CDR2 SMNVEV (reference sequence). V lost 5 bases, J lost 3 bases, and 13 bases lay in between. This clonotype is large (0.1 to 1%).

This clonotype originated in a human donor with melanoma. The sample consisted of CD8+ T cells from PBMCs, taken at baseline or after one month of anti-PD-1 therapy (not recorded which). This rearrangement joins TRBV27 to TRBJ1-2, with D possibly matching TRBD1 (6 bases). CDR3 region: CASSITGSDYGYTF. The CDR3 DNA is TGTGCCAGCAGTATTACAGGGTCGGACTATGGCTACACCTTC.